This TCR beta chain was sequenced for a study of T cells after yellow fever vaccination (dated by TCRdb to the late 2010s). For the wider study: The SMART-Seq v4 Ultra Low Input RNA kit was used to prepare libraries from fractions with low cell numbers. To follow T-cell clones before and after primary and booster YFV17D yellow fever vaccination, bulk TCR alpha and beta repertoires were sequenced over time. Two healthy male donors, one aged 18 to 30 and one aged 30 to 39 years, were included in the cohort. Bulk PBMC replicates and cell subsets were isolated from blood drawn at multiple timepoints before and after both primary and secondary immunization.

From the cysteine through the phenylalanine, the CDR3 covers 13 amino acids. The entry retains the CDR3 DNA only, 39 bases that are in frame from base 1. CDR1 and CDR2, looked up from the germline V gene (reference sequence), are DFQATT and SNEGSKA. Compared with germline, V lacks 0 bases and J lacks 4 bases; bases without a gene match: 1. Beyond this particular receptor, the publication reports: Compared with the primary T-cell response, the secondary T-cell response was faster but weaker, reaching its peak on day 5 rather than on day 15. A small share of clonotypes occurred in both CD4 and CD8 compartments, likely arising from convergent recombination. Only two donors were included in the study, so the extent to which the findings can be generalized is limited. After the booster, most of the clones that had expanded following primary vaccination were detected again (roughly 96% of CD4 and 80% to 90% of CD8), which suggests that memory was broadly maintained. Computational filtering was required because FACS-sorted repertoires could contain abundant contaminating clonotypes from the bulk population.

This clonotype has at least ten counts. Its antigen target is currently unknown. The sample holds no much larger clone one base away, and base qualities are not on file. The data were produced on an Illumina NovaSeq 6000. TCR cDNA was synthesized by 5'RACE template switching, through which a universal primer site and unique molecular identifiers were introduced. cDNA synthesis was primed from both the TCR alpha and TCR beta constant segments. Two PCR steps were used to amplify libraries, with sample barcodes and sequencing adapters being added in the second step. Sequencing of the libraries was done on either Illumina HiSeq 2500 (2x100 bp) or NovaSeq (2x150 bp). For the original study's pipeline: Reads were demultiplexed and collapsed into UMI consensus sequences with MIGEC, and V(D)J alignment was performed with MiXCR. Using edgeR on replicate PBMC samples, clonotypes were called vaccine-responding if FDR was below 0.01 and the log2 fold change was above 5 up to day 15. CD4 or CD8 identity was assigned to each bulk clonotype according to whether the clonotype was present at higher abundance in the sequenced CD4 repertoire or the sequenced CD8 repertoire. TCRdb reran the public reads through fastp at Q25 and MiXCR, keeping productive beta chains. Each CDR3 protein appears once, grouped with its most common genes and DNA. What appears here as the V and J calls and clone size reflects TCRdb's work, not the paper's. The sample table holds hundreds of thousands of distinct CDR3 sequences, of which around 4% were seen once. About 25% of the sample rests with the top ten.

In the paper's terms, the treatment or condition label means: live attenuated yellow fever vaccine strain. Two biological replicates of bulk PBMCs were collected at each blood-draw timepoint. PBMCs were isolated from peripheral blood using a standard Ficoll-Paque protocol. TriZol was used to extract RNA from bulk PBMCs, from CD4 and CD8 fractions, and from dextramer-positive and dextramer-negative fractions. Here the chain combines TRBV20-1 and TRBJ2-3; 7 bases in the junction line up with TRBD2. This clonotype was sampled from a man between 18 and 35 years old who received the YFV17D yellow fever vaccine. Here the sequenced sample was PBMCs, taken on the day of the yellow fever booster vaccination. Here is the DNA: TGCAGTGCTAGAGACCGGGGGGCAGATACGCAGTATTTT. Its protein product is CSARDRGADTQYF.